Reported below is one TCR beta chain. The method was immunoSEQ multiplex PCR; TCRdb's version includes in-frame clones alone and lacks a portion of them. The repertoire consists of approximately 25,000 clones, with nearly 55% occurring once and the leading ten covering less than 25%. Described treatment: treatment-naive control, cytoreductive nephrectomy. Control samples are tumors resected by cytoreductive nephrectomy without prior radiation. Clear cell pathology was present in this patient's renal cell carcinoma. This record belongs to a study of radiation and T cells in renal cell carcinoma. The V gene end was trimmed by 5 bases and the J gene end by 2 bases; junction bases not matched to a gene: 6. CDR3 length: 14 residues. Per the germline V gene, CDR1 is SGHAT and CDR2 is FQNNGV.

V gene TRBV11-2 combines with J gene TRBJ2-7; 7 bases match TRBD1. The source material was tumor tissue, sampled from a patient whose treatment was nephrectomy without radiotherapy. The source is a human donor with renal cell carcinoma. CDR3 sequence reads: CASSTTRGPYEQYF. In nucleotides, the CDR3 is TGTGCCAGCAGCACGACGAGGGGGCCCTACGAGCAGTACTTC.